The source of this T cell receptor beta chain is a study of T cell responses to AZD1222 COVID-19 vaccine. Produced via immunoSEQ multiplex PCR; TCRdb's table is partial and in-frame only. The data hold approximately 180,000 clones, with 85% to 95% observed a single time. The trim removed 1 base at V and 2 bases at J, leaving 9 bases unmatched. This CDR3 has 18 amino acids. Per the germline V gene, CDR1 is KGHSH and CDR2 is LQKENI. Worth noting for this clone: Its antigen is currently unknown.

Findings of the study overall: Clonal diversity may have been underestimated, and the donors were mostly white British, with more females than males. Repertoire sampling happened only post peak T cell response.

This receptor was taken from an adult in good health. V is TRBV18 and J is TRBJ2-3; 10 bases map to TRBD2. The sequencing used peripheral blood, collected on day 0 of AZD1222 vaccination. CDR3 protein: CASSPLEQLAGFTDTQYF. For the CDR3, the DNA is TGTGCCAGCTCACCACTTGAACAACTAGCGGGGTTCACAGATACGCAGTATTTT.